This T cell receptor (beta chain) was captured in a study of human CD8 memory T cell subsets. This CDR3 contains 15 residues. CDR1 is LNHNV, CDR2 YYDKDF, per germline (reference sequence). Sequencing libraries of TCR beta were made by UMI-labeled 5' RACE. No DNA is given; TCRdb re-called the 5' RACE reads and lists each CDR3 protein once. This table lists fewer than 20,000 distinct CDR3 sequences. The receptor's source is a human donor in good health. The sequenced material came from CD8+ T cells from PBMCs. This chain connects TRBV15 to TRBJ2-5. CDR3 residues: CATSRSAGNQETQYF.